The 23 T cell receptor beta chains below come from one sample, sequenced in a study of shared clonotypes between healthy human individuals. Generated by immunoSEQ multiplex PCR, the TCRdb table keeps only in-frame clones and is missing some. There are around 1,900,000 clones in the sample; about 94% occur only once, and about 1.6% lies in the top ten. CD45RO-negative cells were positively selected for CCR7, leaving out terminally differentiated effector memory CD45RA+ cells. The specimen sequenced was naive CD8+ T cells from PBMCs. The receptors derive from a man aged 18-30 years in good health. Some clones in this sample may be carry-over from other donors' samples.

This rearrangement joins TRBV5-6 to TRBJ2-1, with TRBD1 matching 7 bases. CDR3 length: 16 amino acids. Germline V lookup: CDR1 SGHDT, CDR2 YYEEEE. The V gene end was trimmed by 3 bases and the J gene end by 2 bases; junction bases not matched to a gene: 8. The CDR3 DNA sequence: TGTGCCAGCAGCTCCAAGACAGGGTTTCCCTACAATGAGCAGTTCTTC. It specifies CASSSKTGFPYNEQFF.

About this clone itself: Other DNA sequences in this specimen translate into the identical CDR3. J is TRBJ2-7 and V is TRBV9, with D perhaps TRBD2 (5 bases). In germline, CDR1 is SGDLS, CDR2 YYNGEE. Trimming took 0 bases from V and 2 from J, leaving 9 bases between them. This CDR3 has 14 amino acids. The CDR3 is CASSVGGKTYEQYF. The CDR3, as DNA: TGTGCCAGCAGCGTAGGAGGGAAAACCTACGAGCAGTACTTC.

This chain connects TRBV19 to TRBJ2-1; 7 nucleotides agree with TRBD2. V was clipped by 3 bases and J by 9 bases; unmatched bases: 5. CDR3 length: 13 amino acids. CDR1 is LNHDA and CDR2 is SQIVND in the germline V gene (reference sequence). CDR3 DNA sequence: TGTGCCAGTAGTATGGGACTAAGCCGTGAGCAGTTCTTC. It is translated as CASSMGLSREQFF.

This clone has a single count. The rearrangement joins TRBV7-6 to TRBJ2-1; D perhaps matches TRBD2 (5 bases). Germline CDR1 reads SGHVS; CDR2 reads FNYEAQ. The V and J ends lost 1 base and 7 bases respectively, with 17 bases between them. CDR3 length equals 16 residues. The DNA of the CDR3 is TGTGCCAGCAGCTTAGTTCTGTGGGAGCCGGGGAATGAGCAGTTCTTC. Translating it yields CASSLVLWEPGNEQFF. Full variable domain (rest looked up from reference TRBV7-6 and TRBJ2-1): GAGVSQSPRYKVTKRGQDVALRCDPISGHVSLYWYRQALGQGPEFLTYFNYEAQQDKSGLPNDRFSAERPEGSISTLTIQRTEQRDSAMYRCASSLVLWEPGNEQFFGPGTRLTVL.

The V gene is TRBV27, the J gene TRBJ2-1, with 8 bases that match TRBD1. Per the germline V gene, CDR1 is MNHEY and CDR2 is SMNVEV (reference sequence). V gave up 2 bases and J gave up 7 bases; unmatched junction bases: 7. The CDR3 extends over 15 amino acids. The CDR3 nucleotides are TGTGCCAGCAGTTTACAGGGGGCGATCGGTAATGAGCAGTTCTTC. Its translation: CASSLQGAIGNEQFF.

The V and J genes are TRBV9 and TRBJ2-2; 15 positions match TRBD2. There are 18 residues in the CDR3. The V and J ends lost 2 bases and 6 bases, in that order; junction bases with no gene match: 8. Germline V CDR1 and CDR2: SGDLS, YYNGEE. CDR3 nucleotide sequence: TGTGCCAGCAGCGTCAGGACTAGCGGGAGGGCCTTCCCCGGGGAGCTGTTTTTT. This translates into CASSVRTSGRAFPGELFF.

The CDR3 loop reads CASRLHSGTEATYEQYF. In nucleotides, the CDR3 is TGCGCCAGCAGGCTACATTCGGGGACAGAAGCCACCTACGAGCAGTACTTC. The chain is built from TRBV4-1 and TRBJ2-7; TRBD1 matches 7 bases. This CDR3 is 17 amino acids long. Germline V gene sequence: CDR1 MGHRA, CDR2 YSYEKL. After removal of 6 bases from V and 2 bases from J, the junction contained 16 bases not matched to a gene.

Of note for this clone: At the DNA level, this CDR3 is encoded by other sequences in the same sample as well. J is TRBJ2-3 and V is TRBV9; 8 bases are shared with TRBD2. This CDR3 is 15 amino acids long. CDR1 is SGDLS and CDR2 is YYNGEE in the germline V gene. Losses at the gene ends were 0 bases for V and 3 bases for J; bases not matched to a gene: 3. CDR3 in DNA: TGTGCCAGCAGCGTAGGCAGCGGGAGTACAGATACGCAGTATTTT. Protein sequence: CASSVGSGSTDTQYF.

This chain uses TRBV28 with TRBJ2-5; D is undetermined. Germline V gene data show CDR1 as MDHEN and CDR2 as SYDVKM. This CDR3 is 12 amino acids long. V shed 3 bases and J shed 5 bases, with 7 bases lying between them. The CDR3 DNA follows: TGTGCCAGCAGTTTTTCGTTGGAGACCCAGTACTTC. It codes for CASSFSLETQYF.

This chain joins TRBV7-6 and TRBJ2-7, with 7 nucleotides matching TRBD2. The V and J ends lost 2 bases and 2 bases, in that order; junction bases with no gene match: 6. Germline CDR1 is SGHVS and CDR2 is FNYEAQ. The CDR3 has 15 residues. CDR3 coding DNA: TGTGCCAGCAGCTTATTCGTCGGGAGGCCCTACGAGCAGTACTTC. Translating it yields CASSLFVGRPYEQYF.

The chain has TRBV18 and TRBJ2-7; D might be TRBD2 (6 bases). The CDR3 has 15 amino acids. Germline lookup yields CDR1 KGHSH and CDR2 LQKENI. Trimming left V 2 bases short and J 2 bases short, with 13 bases between. The chain's CDR3 is CASSPTEGLAYEQYF. In DNA, the CDR3 is TGTGCCAGCTCACCAACGGAGGGACTGGCCTACGAGCAGTACTTC.

CDR3 coding DNA: TGTGCCAGCAGTTTATTGAGGGGGCTTAATCTCCCGGACACCATATATTTT. Its translation is CASSLLRGLNLPDTIYF. The chain recombines TRBV28 with TRBJ1-3; 7 positions agree with TRBD1. Germline values: CDR1 MDHEN, CDR2 SYDVKM. Trimming took 1 base from V and 8 from J; bases not matched to a gene: 14. CDR3 length: 17 amino acids.

The rearrangement uses TRBV10-3 and TRBJ1-1; TRBD1 is a possible D gene (6 bases). CDR1 and CDR2 from the germline V gene are ENHRY and SYGVKD. This CDR3 contains 15 residues. With 4 bases removed from V and 2 bases from J, the gap between germline ends came to 14 bases. The CDR3 region is CAISGAGTPNTEAFF. The CDR3 DNA reads as TGTGCCATCAGTGGAGCCGGGACACCCAACACTGAAGCTTTCTTT.

The chain joins TRBV6-1 to TRBJ1-5; 7 nucleotides match TRBD1. J was trimmed by 0 bases and V by 2 bases; bases with no gene match: 10. Germline loops: CDR1 MNHNS, CDR2 SASEGT. CDR3 length equals 18 residues. Here the CDR3 reads CASSEPISRGVSNQPQHF. CDR3 DNA sequence: TGTGCCAGCAGTGAACCGATCTCCAGGGGGGTTAGCAATCAGCCCCAGCATTTT.

V usage is TRBV7-9 and J usage is TRBJ1-2; no clear D. The ends were cut back, 2 bases at V and 4 bases at J, with 11 bases in the middle. CDR3 length: 14 amino acids. Looked up from germline, CDR1 is SEHNR and CDR2 is FQNEAQ (reference sequence). CDR3 nucleotides: TGTGCCAGCAGCTTATCGGAGAACGTCTATGGCTACACCTTC. Encoded protein: CASSLSENVYGYTF.

As regards this clone: A junction boundary mismatches the germline segment, possibly from a read error. V gene TRBV6-1 combines with J gene TRBJ2-3; D is perhaps TRBD1 or TRBD2 (5 bases each). Germline V CDR1 and CDR2: MNHNS, SASEGT. The CDR3 has 14 amino acids. This chain's CDR3 is CASSEGLSGDTQYF. CDR3 DNA sequence: TGTGCCAGCAGCGAAGGACTTTCAGGGGATACGCAGTATTTT.

The chain employs TRBV7-2 and TRBJ2-7, with D hard to call. CDR1 SGHTA and CDR2 FQGNSA come from the germline V gene. Deletions cut 5 bases from V and 2 bases from J, with 10 bases between. The CDR3 sequence is 13 residues long. In DNA, the CDR3 is TGTGCCAGCAGCATGACGGTTACCTACGAGCAGTACTTC. It codes for CASSMTVTYEQYF.

V is TRBV27 and J is TRBJ1-2; no firm D call. The CDR3 contains 14 residues. Trimming pared 6 bases from V and 6 bases from J, leaving 17 bases between. Germline CDR1 reads MNHEY; CDR2 reads SMNVEV (reference sequence). CDR3 nucleotide sequence: TGTGCCAGCAGCCAGGTGGGGTCCCGGGATGGCTACACCTTC. This gives the protein CASSQVGSRDGYTF.

V usage is TRBV7-9 and J usage is TRBJ1-2, with D maybe TRBD1 (5 bases). V lost 4 bases and J 1 base, leaving 22 bases between the germline ends. The length of the CDR3 is 18 residues. Germline values: CDR1 SEHNR, CDR2 FQNEAQ (reference sequence). The CDR3 here is CASSSPWGEQGFNYGYTF. CDR3 nucleotide sequence: TGTGCCAGCAGCTCGCCCTGGGGCGAGCAGGGTTTTAACTATGGCTACACCTTC.

The chain recombines TRBV5-5 with TRBJ2-7; 9 bases fit TRBD1. Germline CDR1 is SGHKS and CDR2 is YYEKEE (reference sequence). The J segment lost 2 bases and the V segment lost 4 bases, leaving 10 bases of the junction unmatched. This CDR3 is built from 16 residues. The CDR3 reads CASSPAGTGNPYEQYF. CDR3 sequence (DNA): TGTGCCAGCAGCCCGGCCGGGACAGGGAATCCCTACGAGCAGTACTTC.

The CDR3 DNA reads as TGTGCCAGCAGCCCCCAACTGAGCGAGCAGTACTTC. Amino acid sequence: CASSPQLSEQYF. The chain is built from TRBV7-2 and TRBJ2-7; D is uncertain. Germline V gene sequence: CDR1 SGHTA, CDR2 FQGNSA. Between the trimmed V and J ends, which lost 5 bases and 6 bases, there was a span of 11 bases. CDR3 length: 12 residues.

The chain links TRBV7-6 to TRBJ2-3, with TRBD2 as a possible D gene (5 bases). The V end lost 2 bases, the J end lost 2 bases, and 11 bases lay between the germline ends. From germline, CDR1 is SGHVS and CDR2 FNYEAQ. CDR3 length: 15 residues. The CDR3 region is CASSLTTGNTDTQYF. The CDR3 DNA reads as TGTGCCAGCAGCTTAACTACCGGGAACACAGATACGCAGTATTTT.

The chain combines TRBV7-9 with TRBJ1-1; D not certain. Germline V CDR1 and CDR2: SEHNR, FQNEAQ (reference sequence). V lost 3 bases and J 2 bases, leaving 10 bases between the germline ends. This CDR3 is 14 amino acids long. CDR3 sequence reads: CASSLDGTNTEAFF. In DNA, the CDR3 is TGTGCCAGCAGCTTGGACGGCACCAACACTGAAGCTTTCTTT.